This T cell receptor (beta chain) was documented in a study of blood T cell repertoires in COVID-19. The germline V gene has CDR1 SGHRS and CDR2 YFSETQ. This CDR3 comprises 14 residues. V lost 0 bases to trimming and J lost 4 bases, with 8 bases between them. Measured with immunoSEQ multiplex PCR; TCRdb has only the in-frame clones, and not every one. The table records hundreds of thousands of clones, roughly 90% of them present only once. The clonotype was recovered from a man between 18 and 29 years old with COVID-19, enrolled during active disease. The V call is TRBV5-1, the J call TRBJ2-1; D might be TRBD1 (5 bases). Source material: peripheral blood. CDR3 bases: TGCGCCAGCAGCTTGGAGGACATTTACAATGAGCAGTTCTTC. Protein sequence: CASSLEDIYNEQFF.